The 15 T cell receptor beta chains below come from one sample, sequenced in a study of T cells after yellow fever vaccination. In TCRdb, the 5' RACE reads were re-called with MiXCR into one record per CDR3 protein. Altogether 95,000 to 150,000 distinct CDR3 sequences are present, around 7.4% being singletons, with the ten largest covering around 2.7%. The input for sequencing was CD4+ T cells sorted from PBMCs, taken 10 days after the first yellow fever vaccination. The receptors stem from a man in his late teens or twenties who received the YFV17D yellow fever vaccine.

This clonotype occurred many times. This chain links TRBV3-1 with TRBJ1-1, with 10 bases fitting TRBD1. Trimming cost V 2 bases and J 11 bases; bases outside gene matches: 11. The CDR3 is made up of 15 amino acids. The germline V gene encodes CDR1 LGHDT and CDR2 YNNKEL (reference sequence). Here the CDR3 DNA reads TGTGCCAGCAGCCAACCGGGACAGGGGAGCCTCGGGGCTTTCTTT. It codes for CASSQPGQGSLGAFF.

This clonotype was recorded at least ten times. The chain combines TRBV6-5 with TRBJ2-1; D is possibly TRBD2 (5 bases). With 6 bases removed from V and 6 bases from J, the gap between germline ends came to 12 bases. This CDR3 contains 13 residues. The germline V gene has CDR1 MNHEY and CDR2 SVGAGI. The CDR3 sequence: CASRYVGGNEQFF. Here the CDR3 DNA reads TGTGCCAGCAGATATGTTGGAGGCAATGAGCAGTTCTTC.

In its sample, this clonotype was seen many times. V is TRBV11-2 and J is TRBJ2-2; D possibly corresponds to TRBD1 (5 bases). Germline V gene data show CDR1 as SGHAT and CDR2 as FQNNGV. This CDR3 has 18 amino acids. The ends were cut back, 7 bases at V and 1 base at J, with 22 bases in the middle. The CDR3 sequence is CASTPFRVGLENTGELFF. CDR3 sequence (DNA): TGTGCCAGCACTCCTTTTCGTGTGGGGCTGGAGAACACCGGGGAGCTGTTTTTT.

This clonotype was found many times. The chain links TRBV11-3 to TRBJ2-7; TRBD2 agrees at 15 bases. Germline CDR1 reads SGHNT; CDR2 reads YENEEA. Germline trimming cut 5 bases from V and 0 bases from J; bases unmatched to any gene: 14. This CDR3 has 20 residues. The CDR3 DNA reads TGTGCCAGCAGCGGACTAGCGGGGGGGCGACCCTCTACCGCCTCCTACGAGCAGTACTTC. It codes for CASSGLAGGRPSTASYEQYF.

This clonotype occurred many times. The CDR3 region is CASSFARGQGEQFF. The CDR3 bases are TGTGCCAGCAGTTTTGCCAGGGGGCAGGGTGAGCAGTTCTTC. V is TRBV27 and J is TRBJ2-1, with 8 bases that match TRBD1. This CDR3 comprises 14 residues. V dropped 3 bases and J dropped 9; count of bases not matched to a gene: 7. Per the germline V gene, CDR1 is MNHEY and CDR2 is SMNVEV (reference sequence).

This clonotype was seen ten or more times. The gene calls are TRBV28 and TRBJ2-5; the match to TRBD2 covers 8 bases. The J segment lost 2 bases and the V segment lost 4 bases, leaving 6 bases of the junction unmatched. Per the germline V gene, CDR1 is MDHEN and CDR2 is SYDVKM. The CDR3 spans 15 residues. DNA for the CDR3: TGTGCCAGCAGTTCCCTAGCGGGTGGGCAAGAGACCCAGTACTTC. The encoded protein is CASSSLAGGQETQYF.

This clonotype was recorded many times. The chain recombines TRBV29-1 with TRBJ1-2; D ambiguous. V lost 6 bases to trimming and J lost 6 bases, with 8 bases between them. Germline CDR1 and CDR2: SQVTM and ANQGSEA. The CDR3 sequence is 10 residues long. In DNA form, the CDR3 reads TGCAGCGTGGGCCCGGATGGCTACACCTTC. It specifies CSVGPDGYTF.

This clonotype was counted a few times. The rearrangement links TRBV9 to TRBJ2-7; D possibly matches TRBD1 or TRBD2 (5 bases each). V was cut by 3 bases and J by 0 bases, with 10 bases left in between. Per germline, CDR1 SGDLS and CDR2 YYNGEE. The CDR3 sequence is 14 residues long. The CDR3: CASSASGTSYEQYV. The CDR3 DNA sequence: TGTGCCAGCAGCGCCTCCGGGACCTCCTACGAGCAGTACGTC.

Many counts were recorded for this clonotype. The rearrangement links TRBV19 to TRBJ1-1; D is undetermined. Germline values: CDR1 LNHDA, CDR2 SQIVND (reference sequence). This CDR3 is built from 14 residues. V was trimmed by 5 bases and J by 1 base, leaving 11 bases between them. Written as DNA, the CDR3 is TGTGCCAGTAGTCCGGTCCATTCGAACACTGAAGCTTTCTTT. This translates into CASSPVHSNTEAFF. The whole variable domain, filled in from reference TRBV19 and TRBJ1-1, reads DGGITQSPKYLFRKEGQNVTLSCEQNLNHDAMYWYRQDPGQGLRLIYYSQIVNDFQKGDIAEGYSVSREKKESFPLTVTSAQKNPTAFYLCASSPVHSNTEAFFGQGTRLTVV.

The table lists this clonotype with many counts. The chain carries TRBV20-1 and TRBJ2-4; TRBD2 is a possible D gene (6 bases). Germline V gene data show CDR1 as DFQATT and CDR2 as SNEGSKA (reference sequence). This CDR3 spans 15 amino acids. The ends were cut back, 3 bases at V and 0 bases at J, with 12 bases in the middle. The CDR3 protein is CSARAVAVAKNIQYF. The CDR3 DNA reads TGCAGTGCTAGGGCGGTAGCGGTAGCCAAAAACATTCAGTACTTC.

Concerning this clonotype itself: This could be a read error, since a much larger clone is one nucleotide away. The CDR3 DNA reads as TGCGCCGGCAGCTTGGCTGCAGGGAGGGACTACGAGCAGTACTTC. This sequence encodes CAGSLAAGRDYEQYF. J is TRBJ2-7 and V is TRBV5-1; TRBD2 agrees at 7 bases. The germline gives CDR1 SGHRS, CDR2 YFSETQ. The CDR3 loop spans 15 amino acids.

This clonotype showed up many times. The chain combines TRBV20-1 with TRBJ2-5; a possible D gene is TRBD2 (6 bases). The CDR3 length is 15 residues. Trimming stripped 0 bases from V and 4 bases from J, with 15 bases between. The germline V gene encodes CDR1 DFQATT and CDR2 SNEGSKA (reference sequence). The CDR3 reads CSARDPWRGGETQYF. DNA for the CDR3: TGCAGTGCTAGAGATCCATGGCGGGGCGGAGAGACCCAGTACTTC.

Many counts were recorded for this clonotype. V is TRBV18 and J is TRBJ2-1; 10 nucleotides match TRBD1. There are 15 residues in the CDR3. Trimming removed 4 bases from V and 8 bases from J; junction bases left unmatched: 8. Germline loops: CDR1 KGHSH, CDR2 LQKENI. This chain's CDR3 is CASSRSGQGSDEQFF. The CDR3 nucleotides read TGTGCCAGCTCACGATCGGGACAGGGGTCAGATGAGCAGTTCTTC.

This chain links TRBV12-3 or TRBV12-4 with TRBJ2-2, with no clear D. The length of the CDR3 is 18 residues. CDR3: CTCIIGSGRGTNTGELFF. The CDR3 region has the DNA TGTACCTGCATAATCGGTTCCGGGCGCGGAACGAACACCGGGGAGCTGTTTTTT.

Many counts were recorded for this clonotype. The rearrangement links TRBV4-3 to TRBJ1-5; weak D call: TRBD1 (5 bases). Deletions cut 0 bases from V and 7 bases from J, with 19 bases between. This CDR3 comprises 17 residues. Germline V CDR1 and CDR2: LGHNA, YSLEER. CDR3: CASSQDPNGRAGQPQHF. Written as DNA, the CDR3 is TGCGCCAGCAGCCAAGATCCGAATGGCAGGGCAGGACAGCCCCAGCATTTT.